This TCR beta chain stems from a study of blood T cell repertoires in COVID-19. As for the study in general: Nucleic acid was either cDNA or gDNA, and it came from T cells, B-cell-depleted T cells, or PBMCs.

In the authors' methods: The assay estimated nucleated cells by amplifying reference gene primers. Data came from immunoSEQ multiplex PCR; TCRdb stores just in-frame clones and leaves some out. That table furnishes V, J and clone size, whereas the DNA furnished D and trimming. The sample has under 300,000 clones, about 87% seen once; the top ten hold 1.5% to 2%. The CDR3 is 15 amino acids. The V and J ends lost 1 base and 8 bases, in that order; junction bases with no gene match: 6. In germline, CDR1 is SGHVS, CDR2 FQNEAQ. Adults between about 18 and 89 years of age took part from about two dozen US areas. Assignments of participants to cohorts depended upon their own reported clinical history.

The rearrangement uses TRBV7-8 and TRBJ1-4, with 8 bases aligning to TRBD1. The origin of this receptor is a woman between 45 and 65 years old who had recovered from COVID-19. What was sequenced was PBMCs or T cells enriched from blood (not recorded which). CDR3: CASSLVGGQGEKLFF. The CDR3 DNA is TGTGCCAGCAGCTTAGTGGGAGGACAGGGAGAAAAACTGTTTTTT. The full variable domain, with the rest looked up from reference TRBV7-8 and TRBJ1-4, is GAGVSQSPRYKVAKRGQDVALRCDPISGHVSLFWYQQALGQGPEFLTYFQNEAQLDKSGLPSDRFFAERPEGSVSTLKIQRTQQEDSAVYLCASSLVGGQGEKLFFGSGTQLSVL.